This TCR beta chain was captured by sequencing in a study of neurological immune-mediated disorders. The germline V gene encodes CDR1 SNHLY and CDR2 FYNNEI. With 1 base clipped from V and 5 bases from J, the junction kept 3 bases outside the gene matches. The CDR3 runs to 15 residues. Each CDR3 protein gets one entry after TCRdb re-called the 5' RACE reads with MiXCR. The table has about 55,000 distinct CDR3 sequences, 4% to 5.5% seen once; the top ten hold around 3%. Study conclusions and caveats: Neither clinical nor MRI features were found to be associated with the multiple sclerosis repertoire cluster.

This clonotype was seen ten or more times. The antigen is unknown. V gene TRBV2 combines with J gene TRBJ2-5; TRBD1 agrees at 11 bases. The sequence was obtained from a man aged 45-65 years with multiple sclerosis. Sequenced input: PBMCs. This chain's CDR3 is CASSEGTGGGETQYF. CDR3 nucleotide sequence: TGTGCCAGCAGTGAAGGGACAGGGGGCGGGGAGACCCAGTACTTC.